The rows below give T cell receptor beta chains drawn from one sample of a study of T cells after yellow fever vaccination. TCRdb independently ran MiXCR on the 5' RACE reads; one entry per CDR3 protein. The profile covers just under 30,000 distinct CDR3 sequences, with over 4.5% appearing a single time and 35% to 45% taken by the ten largest. Here the sequenced sample was CD8+ T cells sorted from PBMCs, taken 10 days after the yellow fever booster vaccination. The receptors here all came from a man aged 25-45 years who received the YFV17D yellow fever vaccine. CDR3s include the opening cysteine and the closing phenylalanine or tryptophan. The D gene is left open where the match is weak. The size field reads how often the clone was seen (once, few, many) or a class if it is expanded.

CDR3 DNA	CDR3 protein	D gene	V gene	J gene	clone size
TGTGCCAGCAGTGGGGCTGGGGACACCGGGGAGCTGTTTTTT	CASSGAGDTGELFF	-	TRBV6-2/TRBV6-3	TRBJ2-2	many
TGTGCCACCAGCAGAGACAAGGGAACTGGAAACACCATATATTTT	CATSRDKGTGNTIYF	-	TRBV15	TRBJ1-3	many
TGTGCCAGCAGCGTAGGTTTGAATGCCGAAAAACTGTTTTTT	CASSVGLNAEKLFF	-	TRBV9	TRBJ1-4	many
TGCAGCGTTGAAAGGACCCCAACTCGGGAGCGGTTCCAAGAGACCCAGTACTTC	CSVERTPTRERFQETQYF	-	TRBV29-1	TRBJ2-5	many
TGTGCCAGCAGTGAAGCGCCAGGGAACGGCTACGAGCAGTACTTC	CASSEAPGNGYEQYF	-	TRBV6-1	TRBJ2-7	few
TGTGCCAGCAGCCAAGCTCTAAGCCCGGTGAGGTACAATGAGCAGTTCTTC	CASSQALSPVRYNEQFF	-	TRBV14	TRBJ2-1	many
TGCAGTGCCCCCGACGACGCGAGACCCTACGAGCAGTACTTC	CSAPDDARPYEQYF	-	TRBV20-1	TRBJ2-7	many
TGTGCCAGCAGTTTAGCTGGTGGGAGCTCCTACGAGCAGTACTTC	CASSLAGGSSYEQYF	-	TRBV7-2	TRBJ2-7	many
TGTGCCAGCAGCGCCGGACAGGGGGTCCAGCCCCAGCATTTT	CASSAGQGVQPQHF	TRBD1	TRBV5-5	TRBJ1-5	many
TGCGCCAGCGGGACAGGAGATAATTCACCCCTCCACTTT	CASGTGDNSPLHF	TRBD1	TRBV10-2	TRBJ1-6	many
TGTGCCATCAGTGAAATGGTCAATGAGCAGTTCTTC	CAISEMVNEQFF	-	TRBV10-3	TRBJ2-1	many
TGTGCCAGCAGTTTAGCCGACACCTACGAGCAGTACTTC	CASSLADTYEQYF	-	TRBV12-3/TRBV12-4	TRBJ2-7	many
TGTGCCAGCAGTTTATTGGTCGGGAAAAGCCGAAACATTCAGTACTTC	CASSLLVGKSRNIQYF	-	TRBV28	TRBJ2-4	many
TGCAGCGTTTCGGGACAGGGCTCCTACGAGCAGTACTTC	CSVSGQGSYEQYF	TRBD1	TRBV29-1	TRBJ2-7	many